A selection of T cell receptor beta chains follows, all from one sample in a study of blood T cell repertoires in COVID-19. TCRdb's table, derived via immunoSEQ multiplex PCR, lists solely in-frame clones and lacks some. The data contain under 200,000 clones, roughly 90% of them singletons. Sequenced input: PBMCs or T cells enriched from blood (not recorded which). The origin of the receptors is a woman aged 50 to 60 who had recovered from COVID-19. Each CDR3 is given with its conserved first and last residue. A D gene is named only where the DNA matches it firmly.

J gene,V gene,D gene,CDR3 protein
TRBJ1-3,TRBV11-2,-,CASHYSGNTIYF
TRBJ1-6,TRBV19,-,CASSIGVSPLHF
TRBJ2-7,TRBV7-9,TRBD1,CASSRDRGYEQYF
TRBJ1-2,TRBV5-4,TRBD1,CASSGTVYGYTF
TRBJ2-2,TRBV18,TRBD1,CASSPAGGSGELFF
TRBJ1-1,TRBV10-3,-,CAIRGAGTEAFF
TRBJ1-2,TRBV2,-,CASAPGPGGYGYTF
TRBJ2-7,TRBV20-1,-,CSASPRERYYEQYF
TRBJ2-7,TRBV6-5,-,CASSSAREASYEQYF
TRBJ1-3,TRBV9,-,CASSVEFRGNTIYF
TRBJ2-7,TRBV7-8,-,CASSLQRGGGSEQYF
TRBJ1-2,TRBV10-3,TRBD1,CAIRSGQGQRGGYTF
TRBJ1-2,TRBV7-2,-,CASSLNSYGYTF
TRBJ1-5,TRBV12-5,-,CASGLHSNQPQHF
TRBJ2-2,TRBV6-5,-,CASSVRERGELFF
TRBJ2-1,TRBV7-9,TRBD2,CASSSRPRGAGNNEQFF
TRBJ1-2,TRBV19,-,CASVQGENYGYTF
TRBJ1-2,TRBV4-3,-,CASSQGGGPYGYTF
TRBJ2-7,TRBV6-5,-,CASSYSRNRYEQYF
TRBJ1-5,TRBV6-5,TRBD1,CASSYSFRGPDQPQHF
TRBJ1-3,TRBV11-3,-,CASSQSSGNTIYF
TRBJ2-7,TRBV5-4,TRBD2,CASSLAGGTGYEQYF
TRBJ2-7,TRBV9,-,CASSVAPGPSSYEQYF
TRBJ2-7,TRBV2,TRBD2,CASGGGLAGSYEQYF